Below are 18 T cell receptor beta chains sequenced from a single sample in a study of beta chain features in type 1 diabetes. Isolated RNA was reverse transcribed in full, so expressed TCRB transcripts were sequenced. The assay was immunoSEQ multiplex PCR, and TCRdb's table has in-frame clones only and misses some. Seen here are about 260,000 clones, roughly 20% observed once, and the top ten hold less than 0.035%. These receptors' antigens are unknown. The study's findings and limits: Across all four CD4+ subsets, people with type 1 diabetes showed modestly shorter TCRB CDR3s.

Specimen: naive CD4+ T cells from blood. These TCRs come from a middle-aged woman with type 1 diabetes.

The genes are TRBV18 and TRBJ1-5; D is possibly TRBD1 (6 bases). Trimming left V 6 bases short and J 3 bases short, with 15 bases between. Germline loops: CDR1 KGHSH, CDR2 LQKENI. The CDR3 consists of 15 residues. CDR3 in amino acids: CASSPGAVNNQPQHF. For the CDR3, the DNA is TGTGCCAGCTCCCCAGGGGCGGTTAACAATCAGCCCCAGCATTTT.

The genes are TRBV4-3 and TRBJ1-2, with 7 bases matching TRBD1. The V segment lost 3 bases and the J segment 7 bases; nucleotides outside the gene matches: 11. The CDR3 spans 15 residues. The germline V gene encodes CDR1 LGHNA and CDR2 YSLEER. The DNA for the CDR3 is TGCGCCAGCAGCCACATCGGCAGGGGGACCCCTGGCTACACCTTC. It codes for CASSHIGRGTPGYTF.

This chain uses TRBV6-6 with TRBJ2-7; no firm D call. The CDR3 sequence is 13 residues long. The germline gives CDR1 MNHNY, CDR2 SVGAGI (reference sequence). V was clipped by 2 bases and J by 3 bases, with 8 bases between them. This chain's CDR3 is CASSYPTSYEQYF. CDR3 sequence (DNA): TGTGCCAGCAGTTACCCAACGAGCTACGAGCAGTACTTC.

The chain links TRBV5-1 to TRBJ1-6; D not resolved. The CDR3 is 17 residues long. Germline V gene data show CDR1 as SGHRS and CDR2 as YFSETQ. V lost 4 bases to trimming and J lost 2 bases, with 16 bases between them. The CDR3 DNA reads TGCGCCAGCAGCCTTCGGGTGAGACGGGCCTATAATTCACCCCTCCACTTT. Residues: CASSLRVRRAYNSPLHF. The entire variable domain, with the rest obtained from reference TRBV5-1 and TRBJ1-6, is as follows: KAGVTQTPRYLIKTRGQQVTLSCSPISGHRSVSWYQQTPGQGLQFLFEYFSETQRNKGNFPGRFSGRQFSNSRSEMNVSTLELGDSALYLCASSLRVRRAYNSPLHFGNGTRLTVT.

The chain employs TRBV25-1 and TRBJ1-2, with D possibly TRBD1 on 5 matching bases. V was pared by 5 bases and J by 2 bases, with 18 bases between. The CDR3 spans 16 residues. Germline V gives CDR1 MGHDK, CDR2 SYGVNS. CDR3 sequence (DNA): TGTGCCAGCAGTTCCGCCCCGGGGGGGAAGAACTATGGCTACACCTTC. Translating gives CASSSAPGGKNYGYTF.

This clone was picked up a small number of times. The chain carries TRBV28 and TRBJ1-6, with D unresolved. The CDR3 length is 15 residues. The germline V gene has CDR1 MDHEN and CDR2 SYDVKM. V lost 6 bases and J lost 4, with 13 bases in between. CDR3 amino acids: CASSSRAPYNSPLHF. CDR3 bases: TGTGCCAGCAGCTCCCGAGCGCCATATAATTCACCCCTCCACTTT.

The rearrangement joins TRBV18 to TRBJ1-1; D may be TRBD1 (5 bases). V lost 6 bases and J 3 bases, leaving 11 bases between the germline ends. The CDR3 loop spans 13 amino acids. The V gene's germline CDR1 is KGHSH and CDR2 LQKENI. CDR3 amino acids: CASSEGGDTEAFF. The CDR3 DNA reads as TGTGCCAGCTCCGAGGGAGGGGACACTGAAGCTTTCTTT.

This clone was seen only a few times. The rearrangement links TRBV19 to TRBJ2-5; D uncertain. The ends were cut back, 5 bases at V and 2 bases at J, with 9 bases in the middle. Germline V gene sequence: CDR1 LNHDA, CDR2 SQIVND (reference sequence). The CDR3 has 13 residues. The CDR3 nucleotides read TGTGCCAGTAGTTCTGCGTCTCAAGAGACCCAGTACTTC. It is translated as CASSSASQETQYF.

The V gene is TRBV7-3, the J gene TRBJ2-1, with TRBD2 matching 8 bases. The CDR3 sequence is 13 residues long. With V trimmed by 2 bases and J by 7 bases, 1 base remained unmatched. The germline CDR1 and CDR2 sequences are SGHTA and FQGTGA. CDR3 region: CASSLAGGNEQFF. The CDR3 region has the DNA TGTGCCAGCAGCTTAGCGGGGGGAAATGAGCAGTTCTTC.

V gene TRBV7-9 combines with J gene TRBJ1-2; 12 nucleotides match TRBD1. Germline-derived CDR1 and CDR2 are SEHNR and FQNEAQ (reference sequence). The J segment lost 8 bases and the V segment lost 3 bases, leaving 4 bases of the junction unmatched. This CDR3 comprises 14 residues. The CDR3 sequence is CASSLGQGASGYTF. In nucleotides, the CDR3 is TGTGCCAGCAGCTTGGGACAGGGGGCGAGCGGCTACACCTTC.

This clone was counted between two and nine times. The J gene is TRBJ2-1, the V gene TRBV2, with 9 bases lining up with TRBD1. Germline loops: CDR1 SNHLY, CDR2 FYNNEI. This CDR3 contains 15 residues. Trimming removed 6 bases from V and 4 bases from J; junction bases left unmatched: 7. The CDR3 region has the DNA TGTGCCAGCAGGGCGGGACAGGGTCTTTACAATGAGCAGTTCTTC. Its protein product is CASRAGQGLYNEQFF. Complete variable domain (other parts from reference TRBV2 and TRBJ2-1): EPEVTQTPSHQVTQMGQEVILRCVPISNHLYFYWYRQILGQKVEFLVSFYNNEISEKSEIFDDQFSVERPDGSNFTLKIRSTKLEDSAMYFCASRAGQGLYNEQFFGPGTRLTVL.

The gene calls are TRBV28 and TRBJ2-2, with unresolved D. There are 16 residues in the CDR3. The ends were cut back, 6 bases at V and 6 bases at J, with 20 bases in the middle. CDR1 is MDHEN and CDR2 is SYDVKM in the germline V gene. CDR3 coding DNA: TGTGCCAGCAGGTCCCCACAAACCCAATCCTCCGGGGAGCTGTTTTTT. Translating it yields CASRSPQTQSSGELFF.

This clone was recorded a few times. As DNA, the CDR3 is TGTGCCAGCAGCCCTGGACAGGGTTACAGGAATGAGCAGTTCTTC. This translates into CASSPGQGYRNEQFF. The gene calls are TRBV9 and TRBJ2-1; 8 bases line up with TRBD1. There are 15 residues in the CDR3. V shed 4 bases and J 7 bases; nucleotides not matched to a gene: 10. Germline CDR1 SGDLS, CDR2 YYNGEE.

The genes are TRBV7-2 and TRBJ2-6; a weak D match, TRBD2 (6 bases). Germline V gene lookup returns CDR1 SGHTA and CDR2 FQGNSA. The CDR3 length is 17 residues. With 1 base removed from V and 3 bases from J, the gap between germline ends came to 13 bases. As DNA, the CDR3 is TGTGCCAGCAGCTTAGGGCGGGGCCGCGGTGGGGCCAACGTCCTGACTTTC. Protein: CASSLGRGRGGANVLTF.

This clone was detected only a few times. The gene calls are TRBV4-3 and TRBJ1-3, with D maybe TRBD1 (6 bases). V lost 4 bases and J lost 0, with 7 bases in between. The CDR3 has 14 amino acids. Germline CDR1 is LGHNA and CDR2 is YSLEER. The CDR3 DNA follows: TGCGCCAGCAGCCCACAGGGCTCTGGAAACACCATATATTTT. Protein: CASSPQGSGNTIYF.

The chain combines TRBV18 with TRBJ2-2; TRBD1 matches at 7 bases. The CDR3 runs to 15 residues. After removal of 6 bases from V and 5 bases from J, the junction contained 9 bases not matched to a gene. Germline V gene data show CDR1 as KGHSH and CDR2 as LQKENI. CDR3 bases: TGTGCCAGCTCCTCCGGGACAGCTCGAACCGGGGAGCTGTTTTTT. Its translation is CASSSGTARTGELFF.

Turning to this clone: One end of the junction is discordant with germline, which a read error may explain. The rearrangement joins TRBV19 to TRBJ2-5, with 7 bases fitting TRBD1. The V gene's germline CDR1 is LNHDA and CDR2 SQIVND (reference sequence). CDR3 length equals 12 residues. CDR3 protein: CASSTQTGNLDF. DNA of the CDR3: TGTGCCAGTAGTACCCAGACAGGGAATCTGGACTTC.

This clone showed up just a few times. Other nucleotide sequences from this sample produce the same CDR3. The J gene is TRBJ1-2, the V gene TRBV28; no firm D call. V was pared by 6 bases and J by 4 bases, with 9 bases between. Germline loops: CDR1 MDHEN, CDR2 SYDVKM. CDR3 length equals 12 residues. The CDR3 sequence: CASSSGGYGYTF. CDR3 DNA: TGTGCCAGCAGCTCAGGAGGCTATGGCTACACCTTC.